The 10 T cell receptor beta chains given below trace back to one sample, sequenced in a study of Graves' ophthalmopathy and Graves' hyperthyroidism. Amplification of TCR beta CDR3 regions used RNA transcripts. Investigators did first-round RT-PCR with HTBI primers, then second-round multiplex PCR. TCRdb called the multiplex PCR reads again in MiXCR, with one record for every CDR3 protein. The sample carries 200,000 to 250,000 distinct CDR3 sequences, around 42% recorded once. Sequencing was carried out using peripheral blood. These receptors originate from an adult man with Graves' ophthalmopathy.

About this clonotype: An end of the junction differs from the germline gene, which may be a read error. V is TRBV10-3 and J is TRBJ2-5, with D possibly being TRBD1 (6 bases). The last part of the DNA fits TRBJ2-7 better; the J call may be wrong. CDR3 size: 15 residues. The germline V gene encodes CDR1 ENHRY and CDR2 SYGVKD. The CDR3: CASSEGDGGTYEQYF. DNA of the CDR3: TGTGCCAGCAGTGAGGGGGATGGGGGAACCTACGAGCAGTACTTC.

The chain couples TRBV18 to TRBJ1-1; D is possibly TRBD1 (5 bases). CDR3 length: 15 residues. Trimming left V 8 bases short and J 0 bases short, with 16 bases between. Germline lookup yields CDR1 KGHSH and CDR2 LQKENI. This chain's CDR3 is CASPQGPGMNTEAFF. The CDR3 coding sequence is TGTGCCAGCCCCCAGGGTCCCGGAATGAACACTGAAGCTTTCTTT.

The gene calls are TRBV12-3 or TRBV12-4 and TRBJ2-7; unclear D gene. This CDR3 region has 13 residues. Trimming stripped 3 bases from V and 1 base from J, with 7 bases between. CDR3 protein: CASSFSTSYEQYF. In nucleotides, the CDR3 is TGTGCCAGCAGTTTCTCCACTTCCTACGAGCAGTACTTC.

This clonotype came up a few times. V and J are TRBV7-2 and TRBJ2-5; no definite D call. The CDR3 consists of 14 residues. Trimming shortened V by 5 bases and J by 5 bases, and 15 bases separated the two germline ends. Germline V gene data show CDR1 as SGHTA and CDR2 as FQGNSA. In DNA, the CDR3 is TGTGCCAGCAGCCCCGGCCCTGAGAGGGAGACCCAGTACTTC. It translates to CASSPGPERETQYF.

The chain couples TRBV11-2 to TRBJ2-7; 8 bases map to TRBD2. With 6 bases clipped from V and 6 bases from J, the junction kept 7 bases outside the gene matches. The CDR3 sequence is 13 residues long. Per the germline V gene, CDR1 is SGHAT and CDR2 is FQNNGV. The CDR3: CASRSGGMGEQYF. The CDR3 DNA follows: TGTGCCAGCAGAAGCGGGGGTATGGGCGAGCAGTACTTC.

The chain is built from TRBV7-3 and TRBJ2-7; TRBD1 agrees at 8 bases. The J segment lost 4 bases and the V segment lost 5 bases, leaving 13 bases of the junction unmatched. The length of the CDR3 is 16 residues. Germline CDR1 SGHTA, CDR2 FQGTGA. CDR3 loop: CASSPIDRGRWYEQYF. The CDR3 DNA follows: TGTGCCAGCAGCCCAATCGACAGGGGAAGGTGGTACGAGCAGTACTTC.

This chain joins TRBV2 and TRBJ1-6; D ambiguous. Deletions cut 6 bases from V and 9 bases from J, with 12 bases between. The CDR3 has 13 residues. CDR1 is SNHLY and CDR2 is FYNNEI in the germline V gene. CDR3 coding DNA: TGTGCCAGCAGCCCCGGACCGGGTTCACCCCTCCACTTT. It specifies CASSPGPGSPLHF.

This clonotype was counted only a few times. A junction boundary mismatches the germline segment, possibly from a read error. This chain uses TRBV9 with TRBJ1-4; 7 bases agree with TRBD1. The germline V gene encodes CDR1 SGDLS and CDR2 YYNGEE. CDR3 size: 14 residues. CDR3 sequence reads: CASNSGTVLEELFF. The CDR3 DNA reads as TGTGCCAGCAACTCCGGGACAGTCCTTGAAGAACTGTTTTTT.

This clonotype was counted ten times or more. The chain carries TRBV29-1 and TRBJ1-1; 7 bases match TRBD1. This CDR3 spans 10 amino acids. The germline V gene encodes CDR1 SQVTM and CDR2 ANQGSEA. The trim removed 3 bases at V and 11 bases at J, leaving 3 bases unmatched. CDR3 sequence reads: CSVEEGAAFF. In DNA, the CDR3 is TGCAGCGTTGAGGAGGGGGCGGCTTTCTTT.

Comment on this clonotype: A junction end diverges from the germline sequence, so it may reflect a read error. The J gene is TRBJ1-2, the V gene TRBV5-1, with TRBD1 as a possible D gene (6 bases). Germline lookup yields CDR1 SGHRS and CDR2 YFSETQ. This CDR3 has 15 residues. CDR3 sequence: CASSLEQGSIYGYIF. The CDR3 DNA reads TGCGCCAGCAGCCTGGAACAGGGAAGCATATATGGCTACATCTTC.